This T cell receptor beta chain was obtained from a study of Graves' ophthalmopathy and Graves' hyperthyroidism. Study at large: Where ophthalmopathy was absent within 18 months of follow-up, hyperthyroidism was stable. Findings and limits, study-wide: Most thyroid clonotypes expanded beyond 0.001 frequency were also found in blood.

This clonotype was recorded at least ten times. What it binds is not known. Using RNA transcripts, the TCR beta CDR3 regions were amplified. HTBI primers served in a first-round RT-PCR, which a second-round multiplex PCR followed. MiXCR was run by TCRdb on the multiplex PCR reads, yielding one entry per CDR3 protein. The table has 1 million to 1.3 million distinct CDR3 sequences, 35% to 40% seen once. Other autoimmune diseases, uncontrolled infections, pregnancy or lactation led to the exclusion of patients. Diagnosis was based on clinical symptoms, serum thyroxine, TRAb, thyroid ultrasound and orbital computed tomography. Germline CDR1 reads SGHDT; CDR2 reads YYEEEE. The CDR3 covers 11 residues. Trimming cost V 2 bases and J 7 bases; bases outside gene matches: 0.

The chain has TRBV5-6 and TRBJ2-7; 7 nucleotides align to TRBD1. The receptor was isolated from an adult man with Graves' hyperthyroidism. The sequencing input was peripheral blood or thyroid tissue (not recorded which). This chain's CDR3 is CASSLQGEQYF. CDR3 in DNA: TGTGCCAGCAGCTTACAGGGGGAGCAGTACTTC.